The 11 T cell receptor beta chains below come from one sample, sequenced in a study of T-cell memory formation after mild COVID-19. Each CDR3 protein gets one entry after TCRdb re-called the 5' RACE reads with MiXCR. The sample has around 260,000 distinct CDR3 sequences, around 16% seen once; the top ten hold roughly 22%. The sequencing input was PBMCs or a T cell subset sorted from them (not recorded which). The receptor source for this set is a man younger than 30 who had mild COVID-19 (a few samples of this study predate the infection). Cell type and time point are not known.

This sequence joins TRBV6-5 and TRBJ1-2; D might be TRBD1 (5 bases). The CDR3 contains 13 residues. Trimming pared 2 bases from V and 2 bases from J, leaving 6 bases between. Germline lookup yields CDR1 MNHEY and CDR2 SVGAGI. The CDR3 nucleotides are TGTGCCAGCAGTTACCGACAGAACTATGGCTACACCTTC. It codes for CASSYRQNYGYTF.

This clonotype was detected only a few times. J is TRBJ1-1 and V is TRBV19, with TRBD1 identical over 7 bases. Trimming removed 9 bases from V and 1 base from J; junction bases left unmatched: 11. The germline V gene has CDR1 LNHDA and CDR2 SQIVND (reference sequence). The CDR3 runs 15 residues. CDR3 amino acids: CASGPGGTENTEAFF. DNA for the CDR3: TGTGCCAGCGGCCCAGGGGGTACTGAGAACACTGAAGCTTTCTTT. Based on the CDR3 plus reference TRBV19 and TRBJ1-1, the full variable domain is DGGITQSPKYLFRKEGQNVTLSCEQNLNHDAMYWYRQDPGQGLRLIYYSQIVNDFQKGDIAEGYSVSREKKESFPLTVTSAQKNPTAFYLCASGPGGTENTEAFFGQGTRLTVV.

The rearrangement links TRBV20-1 to TRBJ2-7, with 8 bases that match TRBD2. Trimming took 4 bases from V and 7 from J; bases not matched to a gene: 12. This CDR3 contains 14 residues. In germline, CDR1 is DFQATT, CDR2 SNEGSKA (reference sequence). The CDR3 loop reads CSATGTSSRGEQYV. The CDR3 DNA reads TGCAGTGCTACCGGGACTAGTAGCCGGGGAGAGCAGTACGTC.

This clonotype was observed a handful of times. The V gene is TRBV7-2, the J gene TRBJ2-1, with D possibly matching TRBD1 (5 bases). The CDR3 is 13 residues long. V was cut by 0 bases and J by 7 bases, with 7 bases left in between. CDR1 is SGHTA, CDR2 FQGNSA, per germline. The CDR3 nucleotides read TGTGCCAGCAGCTTAGCGAGGACAAATGAGCAGTTCTTC. It translates to CASSLARTNEQFF.

In this sample, this clonotype turned up a few times. This sequence joins TRBV10-3 and TRBJ2-5; D is unclear. The germline V gene encodes CDR1 ENHRY and CDR2 SYGVKD. Trimming removed 7 bases from V and 3 bases from J, with 6 bases in between. CDR3 length: 11 residues. The CDR3 region has the DNA TGTGCCATCATGGGTAAAGAGACCCAGTACTTC. Protein product: CAIMGKETQYF.

V usage is TRBV9 and J usage is TRBJ1-5, with D possibly being TRBD1 (5 bases). Germline assignment: CDR1 SGDLS and CDR2 YYNGEE. This CDR3 region has 15 residues. Trimming removed 4 bases at V and 7 bases at J, with 18 bases between. The CDR3 DNA reads TGTGCCAGCAGCTCAAGTCCCGGGACCGGGCAGCCCCAGCATTTT. Translation gives CASSSSPGTGQPQHF.

This chain joins TRBV20-1 and TRBJ2-3; 7 bases are a match to TRBD2. CDR1 and CDR2 from the germline V gene are DFQATT and SNEGSKA (reference sequence). CDR3 length: 15 residues. The J segment lost 0 bases and the V segment lost 2 bases, leaving 5 bases of the junction unmatched. CDR3 DNA: TGCAGTGCTAGAACGCGGGGGACTAGCACAGATACGCAGTATTTT. This sequence encodes CSARTRGTSTDTQYF.

This sequence joins TRBV6-5 and TRBJ2-1, with 16 nucleotides matching TRBD2. V trimming: 6 bases; J trimming: 0 bases; junction bases outside the gene matches: 5. The CDR3 extends over 18 amino acids. The germline gives CDR1 MNHEY, CDR2 SVGAGI. The chain's CDR3 is CASRRGLAGGSSYNEQFF. DNA of the CDR3: TGTGCCAGCAGGAGGGGACTAGCGGGGGGGAGCTCCTACAATGAGCAGTTCTTC.

Many counts were recorded for this clonotype. The chain uses TRBV12-3 or TRBV12-4 and TRBJ1-6, with D unclear. CDR3 size: 13 residues. The ends were cut back, 3 bases at V and 8 bases at J, with 8 bases in the middle. Here the CDR3 DNA reads TGTGCCAGCAGTTTTGGCGGGGATTCACCCCTCCACTTT. Translated: CASSFGGDSPLHF.

The chain uses TRBV4-1 and TRBJ1-4, with TRBD1 matching over 9 bases. The CDR3 sequence is 14 residues long. Germline lookup yields CDR1 MGHRA and CDR2 YSYEKL. Trimming at V came to 3 bases and at J to 9 bases, leaving 5 bases not matched to a gene. The CDR3 DNA reads as TGCGCCAGCAGCCAGGCCGGGACAGGGCAAAAACTGTTTTTT. Encoded protein: CASSQAGTGQKLFF.

J is TRBJ1-4 and V is TRBV5-4; D may be TRBD1 (5 bases). The CDR3 totals 14 residues. The V end was cut by 0 bases, the J end by 5 bases, with 8 bases between. Looked up from germline, CDR1 is SGHNT and CDR2 is YYREEE (reference sequence). DNA of the CDR3: TGTGCCAGCAGCTTGGATTCAGGGAATGAAAAACTGTTTTTT. This gives the protein CASSLDSGNEKLFF.